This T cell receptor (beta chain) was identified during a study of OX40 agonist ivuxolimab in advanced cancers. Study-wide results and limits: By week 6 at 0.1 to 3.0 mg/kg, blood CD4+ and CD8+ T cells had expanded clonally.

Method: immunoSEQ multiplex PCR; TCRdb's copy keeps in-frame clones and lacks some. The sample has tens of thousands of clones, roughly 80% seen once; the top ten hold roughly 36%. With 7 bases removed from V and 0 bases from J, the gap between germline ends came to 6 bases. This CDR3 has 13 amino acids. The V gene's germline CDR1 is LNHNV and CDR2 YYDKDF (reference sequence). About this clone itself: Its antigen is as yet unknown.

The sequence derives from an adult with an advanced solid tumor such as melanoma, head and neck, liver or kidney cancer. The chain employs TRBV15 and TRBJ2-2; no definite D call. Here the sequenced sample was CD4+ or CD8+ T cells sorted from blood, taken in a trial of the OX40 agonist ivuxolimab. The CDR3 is CATKLPNTGELFF. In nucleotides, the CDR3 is TGTGCCACCAAACTCCCGAACACCGGGGAGCTGTTTTTT.